The 27 T cell receptor beta chains below come from one sample, sequenced in a study of CD8 T cells in ankylosing spondylitis. Study-level points and caveats: What appeared characteristic of ankylosing spondylitis blood was a TCR beta motif of several highly homologous variants.

From the 5' RACE reads, TCRdb called clonotypes with MiXCR, one entry per CDR3 protein. The repertoire has around 480,000 distinct CDR3 sequences, more than 15% of them found once; the top ten carry under 1.2%. The antigens for these receptors are not known. The sample consisted of blood, either unsorted or a sorted T cell fraction (not recorded which). These TCRs come from a male donor with ankylosing spondylitis.

This clonotype has just one count. The J gene is TRBJ2-2, the V gene TRBV7-3; 14 bases match TRBD2. This CDR3 comprises 19 residues. Germline lookup yields CDR1 SGHTA and CDR2 FQGTGA. With V trimmed by 5 bases and J by 5 bases, 13 bases remained unmatched. CDR3 in amino acids: CASSPTPRLAGGQTGELFF. CDR3 in DNA: TGTGCCAGCAGCCCCACTCCGAGACTAGCGGGAGGGCAGACCGGGGAGCTGTTTTTT.

This clonotype has a handful of counts. The chain recombines TRBV27 with TRBJ2-7; D might be TRBD2 (6 bases). Germline V gene sequence: CDR1 MNHEY, CDR2 SMNVEV (reference sequence). V dropped 6 bases and J dropped 5 bases, with 14 bases sitting between them. This CDR3 spans 13 amino acids. The CDR3 spells CASRGLGRNEQYF. Here the CDR3 DNA reads TGTGCCAGCAGGGGACTGGGGAGGAACGAGCAGTACTTC.

The V call is TRBV6-1, the J call TRBJ1-1, with D possibly TRBD1 on 5 matching bases. The CDR3 extends over 17 amino acids. V lost 5 bases to trimming and J lost 1 base, with 20 bases between them. The germline V gene encodes CDR1 MNHNS and CDR2 SASEGT. The CDR3 here is CASSTTGRQIQNTEAFF. The CDR3 DNA is TGTGCCAGCAGTACCACGGGACGCCAGATTCAGAACACTGAAGCTTTCTTT.

This clonotype has a handful of counts. This chain links TRBV25-1 with TRBJ1-6; maybe TRBD1 (5 bases). The V and J ends lost 3 bases and 9 bases respectively, with 18 bases between them. Germline loops: CDR1 MGHDK, CDR2 SYGVNS. This CDR3 spans 16 amino acids. The DNA for the CDR3 is TGTGCCAGCAGTGATCAGGGAAGAGTTGGGGGTTCACCCCTCCACTTT. Its translation: CASSDQGRVGGSPLHF. The full variable domain, in which reference TRBV25-1 and TRBJ1-6 provide the parts outside the CDR3, is EADIYQTPRYLVIGTGKKITLECSQTMGHDKMYWYQQDPGMELHLIHYSYGVNSTEKGDLSSESTVSRIRTEHFPLTLESARPSHTSQYLCASSDQGRVGGSPLHFGNGTRLTVT.

This clonotype was observed at least ten times. This chain links TRBV20-1 with TRBJ2-1, with 8 bases fitting TRBD2. CDR3 length: 15 residues. Trimming at V came to 0 bases and at J to 9 bases, leaving 10 bases not matched to a gene. Per the germline V gene, CDR1 is DFQATT and CDR2 is SNEGSKA (reference sequence). This CDR3 reads CSARDGTRVSGEQFF. CDR3 bases: TGCAGTGCTAGAGACGGGACTAGGGTTTCTGGTGAGCAGTTCTTC.

As to this clonotype: The DNA is left out, because the CDR3 cannot be placed on it with certainty; the CDR3 is given as TCRdb lists it. The chain is built from TRBV4-2 and TRBJ2-1; whether TRBD1, the table's D call, matches the DNA was not checked. The CDR3 is made up of 16 amino acids, end residues included. The germline CDR1 and CDR2 sequences are LGHNA and YNFKEQ. The CDR3 here is CDSSQDFSGPDNEQFF.

The chain recombines TRBV9 with TRBJ1-1; weak D call: TRBD1 (5 bases). This CDR3 has 13 amino acids. Deletions cut 6 bases from V and 5 bases from J, with 14 bases between. The germline V gene has CDR1 SGDLS and CDR2 YYNGEE. The CDR3 loop is CASTRGGLTEAFF. Here the CDR3 DNA reads TGTGCCAGCACCCGCGGGGGTCTGACTGAAGCTTTCTTT.

This clonotype was observed a handful of times. V and J are TRBV19 and TRBJ2-7; 9 bases agree with TRBD2. The CDR3 is 15 amino acids. CDR1 is LNHDA, CDR2 SQIVND, per germline (reference sequence). J lost 2 bases, V lost 2 bases, and 4 bases had no gene match. The CDR3 region is CASSIRAGGAYEQYF. CDR3 sequence (DNA): TGTGCCAGTAGTATACGAGCGGGGGGAGCCTACGAGCAGTACTTC.

J is TRBJ1-1 and V is TRBV20-1, with D possibly TRBD1 on 5 matching bases. CDR3 length equals 12 residues. Trimming took off 0 bases at V and 8 bases at J, with 10 bases between the two ends. CDR1 DFQATT and CDR2 SNEGSKA come from the germline V gene (reference sequence). The CDR3 coding sequence is TGCAGTGCTAGAGATGGGGGACGGGAAGCTTTCTTT. Residues: CSARDGGREAFF.

The chain combines TRBV24-1 with TRBJ2-1, with a tentative D call TRBD2 (6 bases). V gave up 4 bases and J gave up 13 bases, with 19 bases separating them. The CDR3 has 14 residues. CDR1 KGHDR and CDR2 SFDVKD come from the germline V gene. The CDR3 nucleotides are TGTGCCACCAGTGAGACTAGACCGTCGCCCCGCCAGTTCTTC. Its protein product is CATSETRPSPRQFF.

This sequence joins TRBV2 and TRBJ2-3; possible D gene TRBD2, 6 bases. CDR1 SNHLY and CDR2 FYNNEI come from the germline V gene. The CDR3 covers 13 residues. V was trimmed by 7 bases and J by 4 bases, leaving 12 bases between them. CDR3 protein: CASNSGTSDTQYF. Written as DNA, the CDR3 is TGTGCCAGCAATAGCGGTACTTCAGATACGCAGTATTTT.

The chain couples TRBV6-5 to TRBJ1-1; D gene uncertain. Trimming stripped 0 bases from V and 6 bases from J, with 14 bases between. CDR1 and CDR2 (germline): MNHEY, SVGAGI. This CDR3 is built from 15 residues. The DNA for the CDR3 is TGTGCCAGCAGTTACTCGGCGGGGTACAGCTCTGAAGCTTTCTTT. This gives the protein CASSYSAGYSSEAFF.

This clonotype was detected a few times. The rearrangement links TRBV5-5 to TRBJ2-3; the D gene is possibly TRBD1 (5 bases). This CDR3 is 15 amino acids long. Trimming stripped 1 base from V and 2 bases from J, with 11 bases between. Per germline, CDR1 SGHKS and CDR2 YYEKEE (reference sequence). CDR3 region: CASSLLGRNTDTQYF. Here the CDR3 DNA reads TGTGCCAGCAGCTTGCTGGGGCGCAACACAGATACGCAGTATTTT.

The chain has TRBV18 and TRBJ1-5, with no clear D. CDR1 is KGHSH, CDR2 LQKENI, per germline. The CDR3 runs 15 residues. The V and J ends lost 3 bases and 9 bases respectively, with 18 bases between them. CDR3 residues: CASSPAGGENGPQHF. The DNA of the CDR3 is TGTGCCAGCTCACCCGCGGGCGGGGAAAATGGGCCCCAGCATTTT. The variable domain in full, completed from reference TRBV18 and TRBJ1-5, reads NAGVMQNPRHLVRRRGQEARLRCSPMKGHSHVYWYRQLPEEGLKFMVYLQKENIIDESGMPKERFSAEFPKEGPSILRIQQVVRGDSAAYFCASSPAGGENGPQHFGDGTRLSIL.

CDR3 sequence: CSAELGSNQPQHF. CDR3 bases: TGCAGTGCTGAGTTGGGTAGCAATCAGCCCCAGCATTTT. The genes are TRBV20-1 and TRBJ1-5; D not certain. Germline values: CDR1 DFQATT, CDR2 SNEGSKA (reference sequence). V was cut by 5 bases and J by 0 bases, with 8 bases left in between. The CDR3 length is 13 residues.

The sample holds a few counts of this clonotype. V is TRBV15 and J is TRBJ2-7; D is uncertain. This CDR3 contains 14 residues. CDR1 is LNHNV and CDR2 is YYDKDF in the germline V gene (reference sequence). The V gene lost 0 bases and the J gene lost 5 bases, with 11 bases spanning the gap. The DNA for the CDR3 is TGTGCCACCAGCAGAGAAGACTCGGCCAACGAGCAGTACTTC. Its protein is CATSREDSANEQYF.

This clonotype was seen a few times. The rearrangement links TRBV12-3 or TRBV12-4 to TRBJ1-3, with D hard to call. The CDR3 covers 14 residues. Trimming pared 6 bases from V and 3 bases from J, leaving 12 bases between. The CDR3 loop reads CASRLAGGGNTIYF. CDR3 in DNA: TGTGCCAGCAGGCTAGCAGGTGGTGGAAACACCATATATTTT.

This clonotype was recorded many times. The J gene is TRBJ1-5, the V gene TRBV20-1; D ambiguous. Germline-derived CDR1 and CDR2 are DFQATT and SNEGSKA (reference sequence). The V end lost 0 bases, the J end lost 1 base, and 1 base lay between the germline ends. The CDR3 loop spans 12 amino acids. CDR3 sequence reads: CSARESNQPQHF. The CDR3 nucleotides read TGCAGTGCTAGAGAGAGCAATCAGCCCCAGCATTTT.

This clonotype was recorded a few times. The CDR3 sequence: CASSQDPAVGGPSSYNEQFF. The CDR3 DNA follows: TGCGCCAGCAGCCAAGACCCCGCGGTGGGAGGCCCTAGCTCCTACAATGAGCAGTTCTTC. The rearrangement joins TRBV4-1 to TRBJ2-1; TRBD2 might be the D (6 bases). Looked up from germline, CDR1 is MGHRA and CDR2 is YSYEKL. Trimming cost V 0 bases and J 0 bases, with 21 bases left between them. The CDR3 is 20 residues long.

This clonotype was detected a few times. The genes are TRBV6-1 and TRBJ2-7; D unresolved. Trimming left V 7 bases short and J 4 bases short, with 17 bases between. This CDR3 region has 14 residues. From germline, CDR1 is MNHNS and CDR2 SASEGT. The CDR3 here is CASTPPLPPYEQYF. CDR3 sequence (DNA): TGTGCCAGCACCCCGCCACTACCCCCGTACGAGCAGTACTTC.

V gene TRBV18 combines with J gene TRBJ2-5; D possibly uses TRBD1 or TRBD2 (6 bases each). Germline lookup yields CDR1 KGHSH and CDR2 LQKENI. The V end was cut by 8 bases, the J end by 4 bases, with 17 bases between. This CDR3 comprises 14 residues. The chain's CDR3 is CASADWGAGETQYF. The CDR3 coding sequence is TGTGCCAGCGCCGACTGGGGGGCTGGAGAGACCCAGTACTTC.

In its sample, this clonotype was seen a few times. The chain links TRBV24-1 to TRBJ2-3; 8 bases align to TRBD2. CDR1 and CDR2 from the germline V gene are KGHDR and SFDVKD. V lost 6 bases to trimming and J lost 5 bases; unmatched junction nucleotides: 9. The CDR3 has 15 residues. CDR3 bases: TGTGCCACCAGTTCTCCGACTAGCGACGAAGATACGCAGTATTTT. Translated: CATSSPTSDEDTQYF.

This clonotype was counted only a few times. V usage is TRBV20-1 and J usage is TRBJ1-2; the D gene is possibly TRBD1 (6 bases). The CDR3 contains 14 residues. Looked up from germline, CDR1 is DFQATT and CDR2 is SNEGSKA (reference sequence). The ends were cut back, 1 base at V and 5 bases at J, with 14 bases in the middle. The CDR3 nucleotides read TGCAGTGCTAGAGTCGGCAGGGGCCAGTATGGCTACACCTTC. This gives the protein CSARVGRGQYGYTF.

A few counts support this clonotype. The rearrangement links TRBV29-1 to TRBJ2-7, with D perhaps TRBD2 (6 bases). Between the trimmed V and J ends, which lost 5 bases and 6 bases, there was a span of 14 bases. The V gene's germline CDR1 is SQVTM and CDR2 ANQGSEA. The CDR3 totals 12 residues. CDR3 nucleotide sequence: TGCAGCGTTATGCGGGACCTAGGCGAGCAGTACTTC. Encoded protein: CSVMRDLGEQYF.

The chain employs TRBV5-1 and TRBJ1-5, with 8 bases that match TRBD1. Trimming removed 0 bases from V and 3 bases from J; junction bases left unmatched: 11. Germline V gives CDR1 SGHRS, CDR2 YFSETQ. This CDR3 is built from 18 residues. The CDR3 coding sequence is TGCGCCAGCAGCTTGGGGCCCACGGGACAGGCGTACAATCAGCCCCAGCATTTT. It is translated as CASSLGPTGQAYNQPQHF.

The chain employs TRBV11-2 and TRBJ2-7; 8 bases are shared with TRBD2. V lost 5 bases and J lost 5; bases outside the gene matches: 8. The germline V gene encodes CDR1 SGHAT and CDR2 FQNNGV. The CDR3 runs to 14 residues. For the CDR3, the DNA is TGTGCCAGCAGCCCCTTCGGGGGGGCTCACGAGCAGTACTTC. Translation: CASSPFGGAHEQYF.

This clonotype came up a few times. V is TRBV5-1 and J is TRBJ2-1; 8 nucleotides agree with TRBD2. V shed 2 bases, J shed 0 bases, and the junction held 13 bases outside the gene matches. The CDR3 contains 19 residues. The germline gives CDR1 SGHRS, CDR2 YFSETQ. The CDR3 bases are TGCGCCAGCAGCTTAGGGCACTCTAGCGGGTGGGACTCCTACAATGAGCAGTTCTTC. It yields the protein CASSLGHSSGWDSYNEQFF.